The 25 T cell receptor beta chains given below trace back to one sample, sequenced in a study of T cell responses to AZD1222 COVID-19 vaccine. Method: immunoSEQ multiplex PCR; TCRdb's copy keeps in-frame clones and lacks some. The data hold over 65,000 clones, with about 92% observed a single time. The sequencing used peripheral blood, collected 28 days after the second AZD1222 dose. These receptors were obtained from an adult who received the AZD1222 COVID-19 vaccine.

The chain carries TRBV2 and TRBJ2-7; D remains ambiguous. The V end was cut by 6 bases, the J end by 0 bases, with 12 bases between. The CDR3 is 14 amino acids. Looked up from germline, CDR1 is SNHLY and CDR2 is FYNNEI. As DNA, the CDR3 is TGTGCCAGCAGCGGGTACGAAAGCTCCTACGAGCAGTACGTC. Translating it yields CASSGYESSYEQYV.

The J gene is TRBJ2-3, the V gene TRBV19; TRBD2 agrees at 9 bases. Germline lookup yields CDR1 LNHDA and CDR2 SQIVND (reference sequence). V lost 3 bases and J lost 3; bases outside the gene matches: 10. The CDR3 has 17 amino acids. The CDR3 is CASSIGRGGIVTDTQYF. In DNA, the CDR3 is TGTGCCAGTAGTATCGGGCGGGGGGGCATTGTGACAGATACGCAGTATTTT.

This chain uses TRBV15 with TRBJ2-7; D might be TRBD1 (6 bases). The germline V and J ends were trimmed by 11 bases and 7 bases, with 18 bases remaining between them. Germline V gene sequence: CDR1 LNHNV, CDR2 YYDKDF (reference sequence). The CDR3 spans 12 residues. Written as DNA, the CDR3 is TGTGCCCCAGACTGGGGGCAGGAAGAGCAGTACGTC. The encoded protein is CAPDWGQEEQYV.

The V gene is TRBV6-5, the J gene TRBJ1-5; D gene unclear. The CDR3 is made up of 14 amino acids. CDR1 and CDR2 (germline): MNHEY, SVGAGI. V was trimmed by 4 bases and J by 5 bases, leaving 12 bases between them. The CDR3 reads CASSFSKLYQPQHF. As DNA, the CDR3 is TGTGCCAGCAGTTTTTCGAAACTTTATCAGCCCCAGCATTTT.

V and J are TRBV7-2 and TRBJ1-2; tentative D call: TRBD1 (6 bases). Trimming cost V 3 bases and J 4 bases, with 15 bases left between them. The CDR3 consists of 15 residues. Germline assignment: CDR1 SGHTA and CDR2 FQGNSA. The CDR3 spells CASSLSAGAGYGYTF. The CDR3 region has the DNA TGTGCCAGCAGCTTGTCTGCGGGGGCAGGCTATGGCTACACCTTC. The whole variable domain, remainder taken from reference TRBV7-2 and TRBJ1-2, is GAGVSQSPSNKVTEKGKDVELRCDPISGHTALYWYRQSLGQGLEFLIYFQGNSAPDKSGLPSDRFSAERTGGSVSTLTIQRTQQEDSAVYLCASSLSAGAGYGYTFGSGTRLTVV.

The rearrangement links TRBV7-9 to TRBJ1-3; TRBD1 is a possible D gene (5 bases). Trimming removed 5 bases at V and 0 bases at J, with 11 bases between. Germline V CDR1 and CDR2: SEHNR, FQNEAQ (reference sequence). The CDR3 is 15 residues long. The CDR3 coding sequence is TGTGCCAGCAGCACAGCAGGGAGCTCTGGAAACACCATATATTTT. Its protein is CASSTAGSSGNTIYF. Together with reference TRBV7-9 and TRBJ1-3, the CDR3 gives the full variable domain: DTGVSQNPRHKITKRGQNVTFRCDPISEHNRLYWYRQTLGQGPEFLTYFQNEAQLEKSRLLSDRFSAERPKGSFSTLEIQRTEQGDSAMYLCASSTAGSSGNTIYFGEGSWLTVV.

CDR3: CASSFGGTTEAFF. The CDR3 DNA follows: TGTGCCAGCAGCTTTGGAGGGACCACTGAAGCTTTCTTT. The J gene is TRBJ1-1, the V gene TRBV7-2; D might be TRBD1 (5 bases). Trimming removed 3 bases at V and 4 bases at J, with 9 bases between. Germline CDR1 and CDR2: SGHTA and FQGNSA. This CDR3 spans 13 amino acids. Drawing the rest from reference TRBV7-2 and TRBJ1-1, the complete variable domain is GAGVSQSPSNKVTEKGKDVELRCDPISGHTALYWYRQSLGQGLEFLIYFQGNSAPDKSGLPSDRFSAERTGGSVSTLTIQRTQQEDSAVYLCASSFGGTTEAFFGQGTRLTVV.

In nucleotides, the CDR3 is TGTGCCAGCAGCGGGGGGAACACCGGGGAGCTGTTTTTT. This translates into CASSGGNTGELFF. This chain uses TRBV5-4 with TRBJ2-2; D might be TRBD1 or TRBD2, each matching 5 bases. This CDR3 has 13 amino acids. CDR1 and CDR2 from the germline V gene are SGHNT and YYREEE (reference sequence). Trimming pared 4 bases from V and 1 base from J, leaving 5 bases between.

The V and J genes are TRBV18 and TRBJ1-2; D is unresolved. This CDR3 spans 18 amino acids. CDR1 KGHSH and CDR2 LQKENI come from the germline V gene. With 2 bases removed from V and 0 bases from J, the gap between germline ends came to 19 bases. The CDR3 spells CASSPVWKLDGANYGYTF. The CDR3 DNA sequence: TGTGCCAGCTCACCAGTTTGGAAACTTGACGGAGCTAACTATGGCTACACCTTC.

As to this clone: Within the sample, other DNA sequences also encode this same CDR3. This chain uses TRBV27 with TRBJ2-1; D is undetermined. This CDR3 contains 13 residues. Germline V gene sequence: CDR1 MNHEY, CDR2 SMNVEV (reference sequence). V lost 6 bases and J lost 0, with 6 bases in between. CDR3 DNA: TGTGCCAGCAGCTTAAGCTCCTACAATGAGCAGTTCTTC. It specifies CASSLSSYNEQFF.

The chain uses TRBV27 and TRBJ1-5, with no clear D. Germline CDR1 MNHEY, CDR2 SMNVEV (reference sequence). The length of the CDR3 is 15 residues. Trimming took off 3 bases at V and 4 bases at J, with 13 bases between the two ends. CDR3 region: CASSFSAGANQPQHF. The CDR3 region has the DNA TGTGCCAGCAGTTTTTCGGCGGGCGCGAATCAGCCCCAGCATTTT.

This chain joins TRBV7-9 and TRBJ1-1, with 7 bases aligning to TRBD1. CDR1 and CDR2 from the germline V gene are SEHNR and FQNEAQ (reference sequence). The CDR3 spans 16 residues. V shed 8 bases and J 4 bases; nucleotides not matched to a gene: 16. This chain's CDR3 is CASRPGLKTGTTEAFF. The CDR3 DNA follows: TGTGCCAGCCGGCCCGGCCTAAAGACAGGGACCACTGAAGCTTTCTTT. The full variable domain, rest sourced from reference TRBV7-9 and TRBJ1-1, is DTGVSQNPRHKITKRGQNVTFRCDPISEHNRLYWYRQTLGQGPEFLTYFQNEAQLEKSRLLSDRFSAERPKGSFSTLEIQRTEQGDSAMYLCASRPGLKTGTTEAFFGQGTRLTVV.

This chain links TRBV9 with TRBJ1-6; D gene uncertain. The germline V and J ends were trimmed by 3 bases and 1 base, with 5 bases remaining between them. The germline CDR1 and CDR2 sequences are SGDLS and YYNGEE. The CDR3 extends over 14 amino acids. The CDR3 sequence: CASSAQSYNSPLHF. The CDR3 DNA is TGTGCCAGCAGCGCCCAGTCCTATAATTCACCCCTCCACTTT.

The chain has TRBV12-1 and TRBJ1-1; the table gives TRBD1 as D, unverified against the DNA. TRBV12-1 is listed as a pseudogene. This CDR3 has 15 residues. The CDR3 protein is CASSPDRPMNTEAFF. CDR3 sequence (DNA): TGTGCCAGCAGCCCGGACAGACCCATGAACACTGAAGCTTTCTTT.

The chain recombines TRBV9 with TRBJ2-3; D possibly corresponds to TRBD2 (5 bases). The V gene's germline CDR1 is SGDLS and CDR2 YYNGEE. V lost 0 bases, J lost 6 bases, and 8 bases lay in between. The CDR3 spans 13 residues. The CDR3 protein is CASSVGGADTQYF. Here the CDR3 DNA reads TGTGCCAGCAGCGTAGGGGGAGCGGATACGCAGTATTTT. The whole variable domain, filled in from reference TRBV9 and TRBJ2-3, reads DSGVTQTPKHLITATGQRVTLRCSPRSGDLSVYWYQQSLDQGLQFLIQYYNGEERAKGNILERFSAQQFPDLHSELNLSSLELGDSALYFCASSVGGADTQYFGPGTRLTVL.

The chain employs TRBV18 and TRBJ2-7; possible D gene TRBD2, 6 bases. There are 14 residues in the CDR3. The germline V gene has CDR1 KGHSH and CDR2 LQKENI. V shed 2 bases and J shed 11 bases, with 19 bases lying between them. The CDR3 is CASSPSSGSLREYF. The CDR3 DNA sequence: TGTGCCAGCTCACCAAGTAGCGGCAGTCTACGAGAGTACTTC.

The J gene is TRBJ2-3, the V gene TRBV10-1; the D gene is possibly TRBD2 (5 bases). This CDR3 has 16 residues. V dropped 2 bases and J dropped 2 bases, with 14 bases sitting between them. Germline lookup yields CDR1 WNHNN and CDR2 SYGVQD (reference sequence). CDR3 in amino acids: CASSEVSAGNTDTQYF. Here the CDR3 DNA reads TGCGCCAGCAGTGAGGTTTCGGCGGGCAACACAGATACGCAGTATTTT.

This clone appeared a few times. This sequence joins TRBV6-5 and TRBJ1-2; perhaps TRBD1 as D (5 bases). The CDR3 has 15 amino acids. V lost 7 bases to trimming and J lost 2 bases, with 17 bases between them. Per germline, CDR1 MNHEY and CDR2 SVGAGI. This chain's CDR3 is CASTKWDAANYGYTF. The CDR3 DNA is TGTGCCAGCACAAAATGGGACGCGGCGAACTATGGCTACACCTTC.

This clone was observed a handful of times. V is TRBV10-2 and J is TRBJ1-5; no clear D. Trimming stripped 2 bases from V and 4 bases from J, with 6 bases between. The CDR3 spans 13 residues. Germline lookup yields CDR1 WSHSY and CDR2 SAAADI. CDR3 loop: CASSEGNNQPQHF. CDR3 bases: TGCGCCAGCAGTGAGGGGAATAATCAGCCCCAGCATTTT.

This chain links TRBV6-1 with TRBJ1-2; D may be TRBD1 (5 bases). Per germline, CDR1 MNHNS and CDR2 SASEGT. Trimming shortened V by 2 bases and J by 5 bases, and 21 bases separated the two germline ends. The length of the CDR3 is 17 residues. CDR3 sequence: CASSETPRRGFSYGYTF. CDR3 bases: TGTGCCAGCAGTGAAACCCCGCGGAGGGGTTTTTCTTATGGCTACACCTTC.

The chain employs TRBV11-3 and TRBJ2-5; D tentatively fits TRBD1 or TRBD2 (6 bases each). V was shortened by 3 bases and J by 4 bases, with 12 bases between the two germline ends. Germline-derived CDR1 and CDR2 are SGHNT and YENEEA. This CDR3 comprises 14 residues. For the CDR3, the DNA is TGTGCCAGCAGCTTCCGGGGGCGGGGAGAGACCCAGTACTTC. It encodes CASSFRGRGETQYF.

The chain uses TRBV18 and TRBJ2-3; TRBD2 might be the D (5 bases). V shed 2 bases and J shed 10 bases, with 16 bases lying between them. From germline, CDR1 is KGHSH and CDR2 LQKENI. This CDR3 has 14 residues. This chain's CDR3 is CASSPESGPDAQYF. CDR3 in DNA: TGTGCCAGCTCACCAGAGAGCGGCCCCGACGCGCAGTATTTT.

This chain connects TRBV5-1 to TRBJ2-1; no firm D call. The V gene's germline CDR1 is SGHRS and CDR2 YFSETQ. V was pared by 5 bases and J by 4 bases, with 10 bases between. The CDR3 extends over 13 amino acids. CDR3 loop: CASSLNGYNEQFF. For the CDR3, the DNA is TGCGCCAGCAGTTTGAACGGTTACAATGAGCAGTTCTTC.

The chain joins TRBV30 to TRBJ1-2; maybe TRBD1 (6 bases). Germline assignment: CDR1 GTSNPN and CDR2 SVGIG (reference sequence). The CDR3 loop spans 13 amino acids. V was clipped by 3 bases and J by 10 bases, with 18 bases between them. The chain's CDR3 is CAWSGGPGHPYTF. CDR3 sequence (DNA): TGTGCCTGGAGCGGGGGGCCAGGGCATCCCTACACCTTC. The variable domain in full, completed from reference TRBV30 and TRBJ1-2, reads SQTIHQWPATLVQPVGSPLSLECTVEGTSNPNLYWYRQAAGRGLQLLFYSVGIGQISSEVPQNLSASRPQDRQFILSSKKLLLSDSGFYLCAWSGGPGHPYTFGSGTRLTVV.

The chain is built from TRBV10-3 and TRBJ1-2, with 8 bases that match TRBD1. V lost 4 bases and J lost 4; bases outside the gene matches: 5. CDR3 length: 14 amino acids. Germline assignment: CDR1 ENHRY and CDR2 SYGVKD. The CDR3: CAISADRDAYGYTF. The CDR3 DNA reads TGTGCCATCAGTGCGGACAGGGATGCCTATGGCTACACCTTC.